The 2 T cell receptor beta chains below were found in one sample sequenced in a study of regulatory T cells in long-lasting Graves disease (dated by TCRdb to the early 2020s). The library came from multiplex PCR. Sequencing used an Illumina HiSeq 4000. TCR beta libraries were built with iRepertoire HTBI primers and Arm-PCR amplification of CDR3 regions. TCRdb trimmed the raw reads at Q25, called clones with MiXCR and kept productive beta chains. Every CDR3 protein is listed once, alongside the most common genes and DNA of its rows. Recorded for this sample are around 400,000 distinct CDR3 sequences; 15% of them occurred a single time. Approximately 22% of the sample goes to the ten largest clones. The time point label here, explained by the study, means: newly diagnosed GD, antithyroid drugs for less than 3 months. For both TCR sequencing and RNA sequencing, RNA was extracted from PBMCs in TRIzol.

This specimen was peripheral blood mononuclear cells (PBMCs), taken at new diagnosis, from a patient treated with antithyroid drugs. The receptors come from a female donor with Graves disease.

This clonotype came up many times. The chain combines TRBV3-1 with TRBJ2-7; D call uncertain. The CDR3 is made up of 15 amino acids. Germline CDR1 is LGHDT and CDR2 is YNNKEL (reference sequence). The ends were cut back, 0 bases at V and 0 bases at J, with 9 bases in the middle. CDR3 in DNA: TGTGCCAGCAGCCAAGAGTCCAGCCTCTCCTACGAGCAGTACTTC. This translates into CASSQESSLSYEQYF.

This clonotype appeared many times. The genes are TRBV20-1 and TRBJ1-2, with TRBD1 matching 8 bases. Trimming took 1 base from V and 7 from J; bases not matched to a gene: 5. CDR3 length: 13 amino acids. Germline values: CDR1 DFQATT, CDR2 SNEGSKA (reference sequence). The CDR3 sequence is CSARGTGQSGYTF. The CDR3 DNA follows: TGCAGTGCTAGAGGGACAGGGCAGTCTGGCTACACCTTC.